One sample yielded the 9 T cell receptor beta chains listed below, sequenced in a study of regulatory T cells in long-lasting Graves disease. The time point denotes: newly diagnosed GD, antithyroid drugs for less than 3 months. The TCR library was made from RNA extracted from PBMCs. Relying on iRepertoire HTBI primers and Arm-PCR of CDR3 regions, the team built TCR beta libraries. Via MiXCR, TCRdb re-called the multiplex PCR reads, giving one row per CDR3 protein. The sample has 400,000 to 450,000 distinct CDR3 sequences; more than 13% are singletons. Another study also made use of these data, one on T cells in Graves' hyperthyroidism and ophthalmopathy.

The input for sequencing was peripheral blood mononuclear cells (PBMCs), taken at new diagnosis, from a patient treated with antithyroid drugs. These receptors were obtained from a woman aged 25-40 years with Graves disease.

This clonotype was observed a few times. This chain joins TRBV3-1 and TRBJ2-2; D is possibly TRBD1 or TRBD2 (5 bases each). CDR1 LGHDT and CDR2 YNNKEL come from the germline V gene (reference sequence). The V end was cut by 1 base, the J end by 5 bases, with 17 bases between. The CDR3 spans 17 residues. CDR3 in DNA: TGTGCCAGCAGCCAAGTCTTCATAGGGGAGTGGACCGGGGAGCTGTTTTTT. Translating it yields CASSQVFIGEWTGELFF.

This clonotype has ten or more counts. V usage is TRBV20-1 and J usage is TRBJ2-7; D unresolved. Trimming left V 4 bases short and J 0 bases short, with 10 bases between. The CDR3 is made up of 13 amino acids. Germline V gene data show CDR1 as DFQATT and CDR2 as SNEGSKA (reference sequence). CDR3 in amino acids: CSATTGGSYEQYF. The CDR3, as DNA: TGCAGTGCTACGACTGGTGGCTCCTACGAGCAGTACTTC.

The sample holds many counts of this clonotype. The genes are TRBV3-1 and TRBJ1-6, with 12 bases lining up with TRBD1. Germline CDR1 reads LGHDT; CDR2 reads YNNKEL (reference sequence). This CDR3 comprises 17 residues. Trimming took 4 bases from V and 3 from J; bases not matched to a gene: 4. The CDR3 spells CASSPGQGANYNSPLHF. CDR3 nucleotide sequence: TGTGCCAGCAGCCCGGGACAGGGGGCAAACTATAATTCACCCCTCCACTTT.

This clonotype was counted many times. V is TRBV20-1 and J is TRBJ1-1; no clear D. This CDR3 contains 12 residues. Germline lookup yields CDR1 DFQATT and CDR2 SNEGSKA (reference sequence). V gave up 6 bases and J gave up 5 bases, with 13 bases separating them. Here the CDR3 reads CSAPVRGTEAFF. The CDR3 DNA reads TGCAGTGCCCCCGTCCGGGGTACTGAAGCTTTCTTT.

This clonotype was observed many times. The rearrangement links TRBV27 to TRBJ2-6; D is unclear. V lost 6 bases, J lost 1 base, and 10 bases lay in between. The CDR3 is 15 amino acids. CDR1 MNHEY and CDR2 SMNVEV come from the germline V gene (reference sequence). Written as DNA, the CDR3 is TGTGCCAGCAGCTTAGCTGTTTCTGGGGCCAACGTCCTGACTTTC. Encoded protein: CASSLAVSGANVLTF.

This clonotype was found many times. V usage is TRBV27 and J usage is TRBJ1-1, with no clear D. The germline gives CDR1 MNHEY, CDR2 SMNVEV (reference sequence). The germline V and J ends were trimmed by 3 bases and 0 bases, with 11 bases remaining between them. This CDR3 is built from 15 residues. DNA for the CDR3: TGTGCCAGCAGTTTTAATCAGAAGATGAACACTGAAGCTTTCTTT. This encodes CASSFNQKMNTEAFF.

This clonotype was observed many times. The rearrangement links TRBV27 to TRBJ2-1; 9 nucleotides align to TRBD2. Germline lookup yields CDR1 MNHEY and CDR2 SMNVEV (reference sequence). V lost 3 bases, J lost 6 bases, and 3 bases stayed unmatched. CDR3 size: 14 residues. Written as DNA, the CDR3 is TGTGCCAGCAGTTTCCTAGCGGGAATCAATGAGCAGTTCTTC. It yields the protein CASSFLAGINEQFF.

This clonotype was counted at least ten times. The rearrangement joins TRBV7-9 to TRBJ2-7; no clear D gene. The germline CDR1 and CDR2 sequences are SEHNR and FQNEAQ (reference sequence). The ends were cut back, 6 bases at V and 1 base at J, with 10 bases in the middle. The CDR3 covers 13 residues. CDR3 bases: TGTGCCAGCAGGAAAGACGGGTCCTACGAGCAGTACTTC. This codes for CASRKDGSYEQYF.

The CDR3 region has the DNA TGTGCCAGCATCTCGGGGGGCGGGGAGCTGTTTTTT. This gives the protein CASISGGGELFF. The chain recombines TRBV7-9 with TRBJ2-2; 7 nucleotides align to TRBD2. Germline V gene lookup returns CDR1 SEHNR and CDR2 FQNEAQ (reference sequence). The CDR3 runs to 12 residues. V shed 7 bases and J 7 bases; nucleotides not matched to a gene: 3.